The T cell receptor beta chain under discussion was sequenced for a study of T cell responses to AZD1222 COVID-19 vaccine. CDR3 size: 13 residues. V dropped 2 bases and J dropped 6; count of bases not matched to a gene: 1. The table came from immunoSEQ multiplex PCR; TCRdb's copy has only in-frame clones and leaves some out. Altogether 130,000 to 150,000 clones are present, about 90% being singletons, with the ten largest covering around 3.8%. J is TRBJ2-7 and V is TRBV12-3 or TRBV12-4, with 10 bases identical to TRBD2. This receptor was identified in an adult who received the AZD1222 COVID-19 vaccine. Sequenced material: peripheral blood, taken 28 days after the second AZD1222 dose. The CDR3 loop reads CASSLIAGGEQYF. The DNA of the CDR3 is TGTGCCAGCAGTTTAATAGCGGGAGGCGAGCAGTACTTC.